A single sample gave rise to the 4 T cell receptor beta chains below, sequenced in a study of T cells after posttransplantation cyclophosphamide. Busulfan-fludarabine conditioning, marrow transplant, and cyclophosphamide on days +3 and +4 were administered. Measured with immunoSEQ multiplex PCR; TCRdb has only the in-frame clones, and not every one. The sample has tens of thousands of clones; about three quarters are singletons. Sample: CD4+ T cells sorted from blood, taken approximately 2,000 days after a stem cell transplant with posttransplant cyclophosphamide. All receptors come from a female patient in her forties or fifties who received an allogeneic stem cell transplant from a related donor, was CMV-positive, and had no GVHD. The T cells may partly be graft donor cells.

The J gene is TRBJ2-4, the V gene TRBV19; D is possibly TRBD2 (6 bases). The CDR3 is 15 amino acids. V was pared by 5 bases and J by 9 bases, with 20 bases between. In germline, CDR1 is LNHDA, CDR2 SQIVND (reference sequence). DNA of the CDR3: TGTGCCAGTAGTCCCCTTCGGGACTCTGAGACCATTCAGTACTTC. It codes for CASSPLRDSETIQYF. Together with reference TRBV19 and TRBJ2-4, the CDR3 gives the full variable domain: DGGITQSPKYLFRKEGQNVTLSCEQNLNHDAMYWYRQDPGQGLRLIYYSQIVNDFQKGDIAEGYSVSREKKESFPLTVTSAQKNPTAFYLCASSPLRDSETIQYFGAGTRLSVL.

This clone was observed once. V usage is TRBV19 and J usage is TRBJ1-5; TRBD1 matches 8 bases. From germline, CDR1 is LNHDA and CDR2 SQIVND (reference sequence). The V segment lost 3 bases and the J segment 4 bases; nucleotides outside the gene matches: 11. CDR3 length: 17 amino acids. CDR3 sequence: CASSIPIHRGLNQPQHF. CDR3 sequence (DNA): TGTGCCAGTAGTATCCCAATCCACAGGGGGTTGAATCAGCCCCAGCATTTT.

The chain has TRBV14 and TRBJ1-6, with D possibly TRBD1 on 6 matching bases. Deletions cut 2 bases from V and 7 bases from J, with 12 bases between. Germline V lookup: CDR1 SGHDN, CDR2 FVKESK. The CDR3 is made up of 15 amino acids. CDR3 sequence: CASSQSWTANSPLHF. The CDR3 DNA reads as TGTGCCAGCAGCCAATCTTGGACAGCGAATTCACCCCTCCACTTT. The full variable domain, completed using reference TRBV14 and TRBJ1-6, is EAGVTQFPSHSVIEKGQTVTLRCDPISGHDNLYWYRRVMGKEIKFLLHFVKESKQDESGMPNNRFLAERTGGTYSTLKVQPAELEDSGVYFCASSQSWTANSPLHFGNGTRLTVT.

CDR3 DNA sequence: TGTGCCAGCAGTTTTACCCGGGACAGGGAACAGTACTTC. The encoded protein is CASSFTRDREQYF. V gene TRBV2 combines with J gene TRBJ2-7; 9 bases fit TRBD1. The germline V gene encodes CDR1 SNHLY and CDR2 FYNNEI. CDR3 length equals 13 residues. Germline trimming cut 5 bases from V and 10 bases from J; bases unmatched to any gene: 9. Looking up the rest from reference TRBV2 and TRBJ2-7 gives the full variable domain: EPEVTQTPSHQVTQMGQEVILRCVPISNHLYFYWYRQILGQKVEFLVSFYNNEISEKSEIFDDQFSVERPDGSNFTLKIRSTKLEDSAMYFCASSFTRDREQYFGPGTRLTVT.